The clone carrying this TCR beta chain was picked up a small number of times. One end of the junction does not line up with germline, which may come from a read error. It was with random hexamers that about 0.45 to 1 ug RNA was reverse transcribed. TCRdb analysed the immunoSEQ multiplex PCR reads with MiXCR anew, one entry per CDR3 protein. Among some 140,000 distinct CDR3 sequences listed, 65% to 90% were seen once. The sample originates from a study of CD8 T cells in Susac syndrome. Germline V lookup: CDR1 LNHDA, CDR2 SQIVND (reference sequence). This CDR3 contains 15 residues. The sequenced target, TCR beta, came from blood CD8+ and CD4+ T cells.

The genes are TRBV19 and TRBJ1-3; D is unresolved. The sequence was collected from a human donor with multiple sclerosis. Sequencing was carried out using CD8+ T cells from PBMCs. The CDR3 nucleotides read TGTGCCAGTAATCCAGACGTCTTCTCTGGAAACACTATATATTTT. The encoded protein is CASNPDVFSGNTIYF.